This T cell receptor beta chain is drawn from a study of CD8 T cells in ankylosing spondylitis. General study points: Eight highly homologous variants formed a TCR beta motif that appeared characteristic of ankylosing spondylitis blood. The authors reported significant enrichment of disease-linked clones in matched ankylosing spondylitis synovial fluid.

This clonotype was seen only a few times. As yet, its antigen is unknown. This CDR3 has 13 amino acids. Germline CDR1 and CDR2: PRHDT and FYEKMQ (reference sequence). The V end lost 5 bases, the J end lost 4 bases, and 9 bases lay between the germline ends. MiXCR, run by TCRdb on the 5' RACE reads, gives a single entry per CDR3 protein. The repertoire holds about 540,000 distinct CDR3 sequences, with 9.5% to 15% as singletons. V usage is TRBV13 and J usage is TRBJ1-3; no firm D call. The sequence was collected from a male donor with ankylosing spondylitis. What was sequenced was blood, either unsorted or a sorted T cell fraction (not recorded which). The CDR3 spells CASSVKRGNTIYF. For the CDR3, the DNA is TGTGCCAGCAGCGTTAAACGGGGAAACACCATATATTTT.